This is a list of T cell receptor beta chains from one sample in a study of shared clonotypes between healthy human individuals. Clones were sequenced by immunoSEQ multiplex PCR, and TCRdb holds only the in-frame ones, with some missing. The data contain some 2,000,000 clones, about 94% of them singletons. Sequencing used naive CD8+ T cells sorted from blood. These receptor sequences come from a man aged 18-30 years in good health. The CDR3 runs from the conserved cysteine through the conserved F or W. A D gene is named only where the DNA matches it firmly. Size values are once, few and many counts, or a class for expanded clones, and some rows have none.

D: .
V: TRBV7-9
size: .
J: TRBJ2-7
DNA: TGTGCCAGCAGCTCGGGCGCCGGAGTTCAGGACGAGCAGTACTTC
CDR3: CASSSGAGVQDEQYF

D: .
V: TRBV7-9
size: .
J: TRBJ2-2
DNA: TGTGCCAGCAGCCCAGAGGGGGAGCTGTTTTTT
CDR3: CASSPEGELFF

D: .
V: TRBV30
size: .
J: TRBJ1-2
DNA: TGTGCCTGGAGTAAAGTGGTACTCTATGGCTACACCTTC
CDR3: CAWSKVVLYGYTF

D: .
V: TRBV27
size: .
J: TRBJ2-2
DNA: TGTGCCAGCAGTCTTGTTTTGTTTCCAGGGTCCCCGAACACCGGGGAGCTGTTTTTT
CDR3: CASSLVLFPGSPNTGELFF

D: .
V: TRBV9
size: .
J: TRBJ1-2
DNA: TGTGCCAGCAGCGTTGTCGGGGGCTCGGGCTATGGCTACACCTTC
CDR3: CASSVVGGSGYGYTF

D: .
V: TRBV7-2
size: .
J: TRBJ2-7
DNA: TGTGCCAGCAGCCCGGGGGCGGGGGCAGGGTACGAGCAGTACTTC
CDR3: CASSPGAGAGYEQYF

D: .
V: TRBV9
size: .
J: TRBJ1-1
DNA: TGTGCCAGCAGCGCAGGGCATACTGGGATAGCTGAAGCTTTCTTT
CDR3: CASSAGHTGIAEAFF

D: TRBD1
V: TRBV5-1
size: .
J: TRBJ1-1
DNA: TGCGCCAGCAGCCTCCGATATACCGAGGGACAGACTAGGAACACTGAAGCTTTCTTT
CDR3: CASSLRYTEGQTRNTEAFF

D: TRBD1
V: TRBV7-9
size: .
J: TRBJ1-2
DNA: TGTGCCAGCAGCTCGGACAGGGTCGGTAACTATGGCTACACCTTC
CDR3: CASSSDRVGNYGYTF

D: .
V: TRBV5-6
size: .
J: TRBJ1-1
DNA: TGTGCCAGCAGCTTGGGTGGAGGGCCCGAAGCTTTCTTT
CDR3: CASSLGGGPEAFF

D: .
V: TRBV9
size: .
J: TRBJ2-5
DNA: TGTGCCAGCAGCCCTTGGGAGGTGGGGCAGCAAGAGACCCAGTACTTC
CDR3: CASSPWEVGQQETQYF

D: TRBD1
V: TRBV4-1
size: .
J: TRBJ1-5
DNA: TGCGCCAGCAGCCAAGTGTTAGTGACAGGGGACAATCAGCCCCAGCATTTT
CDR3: CASSQVLVTGDNQPQHF

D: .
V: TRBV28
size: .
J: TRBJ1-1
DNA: TGTGCCAGCAGTTTATTTTATGGGGGGCACGGGAACACTGAAGCTTTCTTT
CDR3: CASSLFYGGHGNTEAFF

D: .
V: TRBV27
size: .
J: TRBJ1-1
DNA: TGTGCCAGCAGTTTAGGGTCAGGTTTAAGCACTGAAGCTTTCTTT
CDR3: CASSLGSGLSTEAFF

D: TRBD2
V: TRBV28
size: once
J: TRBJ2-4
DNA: TGTGCCAGCATCTCGGGACTAGCGGGAGAAGATATTCAGTACTTC
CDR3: CASISGLAGEDIQYF

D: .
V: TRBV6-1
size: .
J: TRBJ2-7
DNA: TGTGCCAGCAGTGAAGCGATCTATGAGGAGTCCTCCTACGAGCAGTACTTC
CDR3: CASSEAIYEESSYEQYF

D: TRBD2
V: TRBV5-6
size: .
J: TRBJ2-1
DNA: TGTGCCAGCAGCTGGATGACTAGCGGGAGGGATGGTGAGCAGTTCTTC
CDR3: CASSWMTSGRDGEQFF

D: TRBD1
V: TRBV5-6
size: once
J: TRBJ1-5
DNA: TGTGCCAGCAGCTTGGGACAGGGGCTGGGGCAGCCCCAGCATTTT
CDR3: CASSLGQGLGQPQHF

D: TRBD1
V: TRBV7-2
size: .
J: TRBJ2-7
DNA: TGTGCCAGCAGCTCCACAGGGGAAAGGGGCTACGAGCAGTACTTC
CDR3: CASSSTGERGYEQYF

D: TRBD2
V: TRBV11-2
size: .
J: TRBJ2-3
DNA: TGTGCCAGCAGCAGTAGCGGGGGGGCGCCAGATACGCAGTATTTT
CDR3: CASSSSGGAPDTQYF

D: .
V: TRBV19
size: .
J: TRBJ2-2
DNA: TGTGCCAGTAGCCAAGCCGGGGAGCTGTTTTTT
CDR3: CASSQAGELFF

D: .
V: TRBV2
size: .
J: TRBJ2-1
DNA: TGTGCCAGCAGTGTACGCGGCTTCGTGGATGAGCAGTTCTTC
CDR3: CASSVRGFVDEQFF

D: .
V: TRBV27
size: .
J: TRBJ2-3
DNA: TGTGCCAGCAGTTCCGGGGTCGGCACAGATACGCAGTATTTT
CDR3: CASSSGVGTDTQYF

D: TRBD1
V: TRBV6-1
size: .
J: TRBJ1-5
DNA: TGTGCCAGCGACCTGGGACAGGGGGTTTACCAGCCCCAGCATTTT
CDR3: CASDLGQGVYQPQHF

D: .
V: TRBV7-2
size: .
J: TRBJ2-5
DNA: TGTGCCAGCAGCTTAGGTATAGCCCCTGAGGGAGAGACCCAGTACTTC
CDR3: CASSLGIAPEGETQYF

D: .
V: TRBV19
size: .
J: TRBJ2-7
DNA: TGTGCCAGTAGTATCGGTAGCAGTTCCTACGAGCAGTACTTC
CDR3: CASSIGSSSYEQYF

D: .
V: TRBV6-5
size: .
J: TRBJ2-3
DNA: TGTGCCAGCAGTTTGGGGCCTGCTGATACGCAGTATTTT
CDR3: CASSLGPADTQYF

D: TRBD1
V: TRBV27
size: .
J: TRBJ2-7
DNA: TGTGCCAGCAGTTCCTGGGACAGCTCCTACGAGCAGTACTTC
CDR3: CASSSWDSSYEQYF

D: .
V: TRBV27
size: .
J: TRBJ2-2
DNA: TGTGCCAGCAGACAGGGCAACACCGGGGAGCTGTTTTTT
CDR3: CASRQGNTGELFF

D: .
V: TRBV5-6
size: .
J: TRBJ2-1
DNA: TGTGCCAGCAGCTTGGGACCCGACAGTACCTACAATGAGCAGTTCTTC
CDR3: CASSLGPDSTYNEQFF

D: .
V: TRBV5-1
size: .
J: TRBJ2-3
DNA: TGCGCCAGCAGCTTGTCTAAAACAGCTAGCACAGATACGCAGTATTTT
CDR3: CASSLSKTASTDTQYF

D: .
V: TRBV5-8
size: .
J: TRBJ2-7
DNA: TGTGCCAGCAGTCAAGGAGGAAGTAGGCCCTACGAGCAGTACTTC
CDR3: CASSQGGSRPYEQYF

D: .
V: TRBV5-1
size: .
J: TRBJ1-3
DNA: TGCGCCAGCAGCCCTGACAGATACTCTGGAAACACCATATATTTT
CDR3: CASSPDRYSGNTIYF

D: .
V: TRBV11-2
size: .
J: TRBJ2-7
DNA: TGTGCCAGCAGTATGACAGGCGGATACGAGCAGTACTTC
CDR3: CASSMTGGYEQYF

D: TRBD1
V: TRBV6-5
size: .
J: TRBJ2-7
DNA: TGTGCCACGCATCGGGGGACAGGAGGCTACGAGCAGTACTTC
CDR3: CATHRGTGGYEQYF

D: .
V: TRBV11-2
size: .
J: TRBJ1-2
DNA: TGTGCCAGCAGCTTACTCGACCCCGAGCGCACCTTC
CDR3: CASSLLDPERTF

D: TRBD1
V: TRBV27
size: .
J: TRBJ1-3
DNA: TGTGCCAGCAGTTCGTCAGGGGGCTATGGAAACACCATATATTTT
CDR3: CASSSSGGYGNTIYF

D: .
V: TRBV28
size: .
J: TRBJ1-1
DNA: TGTGCCAGCAGTTTTGGTGGGGATCTGAACACTGAAGCTTTCTTT
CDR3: CASSFGGDLNTEAFF

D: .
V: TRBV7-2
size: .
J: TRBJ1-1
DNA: TGTGCCAGCAGCTTCGGCCTTGAAGCTTTCTTT
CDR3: CASSFGLEAFF

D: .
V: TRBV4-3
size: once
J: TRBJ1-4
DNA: TGCGCCAGCAGCCAAGGGGCGACTGGTGAAAAACTGTTTTTT
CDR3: CASSQGATGEKLFF

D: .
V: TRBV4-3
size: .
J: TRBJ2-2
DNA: TGCGCCAGCAGCCGGATCATGACAGAAGCCGGGGAGCTGTTTTTT
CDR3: CASSRIMTEAGELFF

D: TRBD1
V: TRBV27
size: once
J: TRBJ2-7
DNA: TGTGCCAGCAGTTCGGGACAGGCCACCTACGAGCAGTACTTC
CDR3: CASSSGQATYEQYF

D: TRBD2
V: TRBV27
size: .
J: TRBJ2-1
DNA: TGTGCCAGCAGTCCGACTAGCGGAGATTACAATGAGCAGTTCTTC
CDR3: CASSPTSGDYNEQFF

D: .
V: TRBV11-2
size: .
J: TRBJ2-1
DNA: TGTGCCAGCAGCTTAGAGGGCCAGGGGTCCTACAATGAGCAGTTCTTC
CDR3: CASSLEGQGSYNEQFF